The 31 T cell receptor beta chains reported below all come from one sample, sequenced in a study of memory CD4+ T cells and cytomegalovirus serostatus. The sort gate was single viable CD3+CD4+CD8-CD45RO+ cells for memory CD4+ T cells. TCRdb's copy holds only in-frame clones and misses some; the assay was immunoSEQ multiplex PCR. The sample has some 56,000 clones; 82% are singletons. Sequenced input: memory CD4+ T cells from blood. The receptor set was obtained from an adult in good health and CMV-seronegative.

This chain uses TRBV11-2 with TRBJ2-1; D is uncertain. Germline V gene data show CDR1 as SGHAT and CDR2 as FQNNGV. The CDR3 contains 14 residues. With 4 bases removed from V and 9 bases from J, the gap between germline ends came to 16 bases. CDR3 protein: CASSSSGTGVEQFF. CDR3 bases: TGTGCCAGCAGCTCCAGTGGTACCGGCGTTGAGCAGTTCTTC.

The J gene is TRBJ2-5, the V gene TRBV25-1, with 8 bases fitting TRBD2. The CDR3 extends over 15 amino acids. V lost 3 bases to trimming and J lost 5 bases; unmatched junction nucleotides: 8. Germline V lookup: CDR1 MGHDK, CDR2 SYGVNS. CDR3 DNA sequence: TGTGCCAGCAGTGAGCGCGGGGGGCTGTGGGAGACCCAGTACTTC. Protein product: CASSERGGLWETQYF.

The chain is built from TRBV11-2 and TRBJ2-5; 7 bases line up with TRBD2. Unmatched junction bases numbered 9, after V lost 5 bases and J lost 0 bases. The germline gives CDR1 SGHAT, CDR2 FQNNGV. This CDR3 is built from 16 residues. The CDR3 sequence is CASSRPERGNQETQYF. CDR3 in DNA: TGTGCCAGCAGCCGCCCCGAGCGGGGAAACCAAGAGACCCAGTACTTC.

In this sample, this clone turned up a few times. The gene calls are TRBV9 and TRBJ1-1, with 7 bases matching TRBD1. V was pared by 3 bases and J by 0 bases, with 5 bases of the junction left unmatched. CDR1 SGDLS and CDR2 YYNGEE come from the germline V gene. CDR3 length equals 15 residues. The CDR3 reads CASSARTGMNTEAFF. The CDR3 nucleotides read TGTGCCAGCAGCGCCCGGACAGGTATGAACACTGAAGCTTTCTTT.

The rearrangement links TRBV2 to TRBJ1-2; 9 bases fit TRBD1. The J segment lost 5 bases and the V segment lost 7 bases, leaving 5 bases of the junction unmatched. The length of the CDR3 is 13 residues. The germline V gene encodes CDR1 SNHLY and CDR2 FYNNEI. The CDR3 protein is CASTLTGGYGYTF. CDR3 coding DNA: TGTGCCAGCACTCTGACAGGGGGATATGGCTACACCTTC.

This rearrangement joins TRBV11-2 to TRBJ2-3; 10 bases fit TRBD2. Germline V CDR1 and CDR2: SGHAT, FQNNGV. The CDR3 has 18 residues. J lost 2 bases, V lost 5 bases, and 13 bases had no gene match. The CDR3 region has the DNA TGTGCCAGCAGCCCCAGGAGGGCGAGCGGGGGGGACACAGATACGCAGTATTTT. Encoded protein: CASSPRRASGGDTDTQYF. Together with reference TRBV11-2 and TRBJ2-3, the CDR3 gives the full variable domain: EAGVAQSPRYKIIEKRQSVAFWCNPISGHATLYWYQQILGQGPKLLIQFQNNGVVDDSQLPKDRFSAERLKGVDSTLKIQPAKLEDSAVYLCASSPRRASGGDTDTQYFGPGTRLTVL.

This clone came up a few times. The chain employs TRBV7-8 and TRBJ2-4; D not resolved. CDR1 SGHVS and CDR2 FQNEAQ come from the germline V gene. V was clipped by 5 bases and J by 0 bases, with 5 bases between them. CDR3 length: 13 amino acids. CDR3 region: CASSPPAKNIQYF. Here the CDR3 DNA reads TGTGCCAGCAGCCCCCCAGCCAAAAACATTCAGTACTTC.

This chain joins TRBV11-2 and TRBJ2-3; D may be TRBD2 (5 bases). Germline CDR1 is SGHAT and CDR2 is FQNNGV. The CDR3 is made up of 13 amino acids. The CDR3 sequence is CASATGVTDTQYF. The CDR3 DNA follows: TGTGCTTCGGCAACCGGGGTCACAGATACGCAGTATTTT.

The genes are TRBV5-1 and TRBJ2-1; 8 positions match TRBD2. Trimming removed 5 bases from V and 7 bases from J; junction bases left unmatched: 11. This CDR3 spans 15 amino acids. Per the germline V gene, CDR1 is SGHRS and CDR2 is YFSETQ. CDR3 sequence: CASRPTSGHGNEQFF. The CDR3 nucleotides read TGCGCCAGCAGGCCCACTAGCGGCCACGGGAATGAGCAGTTCTTC.

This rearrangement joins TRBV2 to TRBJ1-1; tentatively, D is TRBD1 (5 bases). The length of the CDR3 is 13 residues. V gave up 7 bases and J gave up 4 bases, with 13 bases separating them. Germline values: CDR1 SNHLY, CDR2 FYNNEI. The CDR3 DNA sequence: TGTGCCAGCATGTGGGGCATGGGCACTGAAGCTTTCTTT. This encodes CASMWGMGTEAFF. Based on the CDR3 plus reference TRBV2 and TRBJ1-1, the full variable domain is EPEVTQTPSHQVTQMGQEVILRCVPISNHLYFYWYRQILGQKVEFLVSFYNNEISEKSEIFDDQFSVERPDGSNFTLKIRSTKLEDSAMYFCASMWGMGTEAFFGQGTRLTVV.

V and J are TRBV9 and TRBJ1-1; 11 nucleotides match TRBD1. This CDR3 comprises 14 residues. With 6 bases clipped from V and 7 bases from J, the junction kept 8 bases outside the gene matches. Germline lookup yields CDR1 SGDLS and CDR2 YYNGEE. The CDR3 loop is CASTRGQGVGEAFF. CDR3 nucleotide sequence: TGTGCCAGCACCCGGGGACAGGGGGTCGGTGAAGCTTTCTTT.

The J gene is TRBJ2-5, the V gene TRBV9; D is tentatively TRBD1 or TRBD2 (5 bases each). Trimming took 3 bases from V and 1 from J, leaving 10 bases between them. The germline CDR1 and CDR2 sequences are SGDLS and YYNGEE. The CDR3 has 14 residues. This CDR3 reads CASSAGTTQETQYF. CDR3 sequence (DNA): TGTGCCAGCAGCGCGGGGACGACCCAAGAGACCCAGTACTTC.

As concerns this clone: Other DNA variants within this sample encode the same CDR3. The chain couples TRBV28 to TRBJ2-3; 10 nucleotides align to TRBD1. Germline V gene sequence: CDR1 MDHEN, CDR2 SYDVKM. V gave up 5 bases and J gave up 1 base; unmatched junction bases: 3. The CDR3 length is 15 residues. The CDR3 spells CASSGQGVGTDTQYF. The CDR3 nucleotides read TGTGCCAGCAGTGGACAGGGGGTTGGCACAGATACGCAGTATTTT.

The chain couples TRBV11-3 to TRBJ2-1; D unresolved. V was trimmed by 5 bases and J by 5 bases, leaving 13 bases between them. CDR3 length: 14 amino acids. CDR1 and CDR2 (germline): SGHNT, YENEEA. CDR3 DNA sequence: TGTGCCAGCAGCAAGAACTCCGACCACAATGAGCAGTTCTTC. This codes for CASSKNSDHNEQFF.

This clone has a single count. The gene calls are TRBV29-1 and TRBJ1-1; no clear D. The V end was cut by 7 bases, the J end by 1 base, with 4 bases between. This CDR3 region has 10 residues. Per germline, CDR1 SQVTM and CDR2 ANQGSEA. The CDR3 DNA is TGCAGCGCCTGGAACACTGAAGCTTTCTTT. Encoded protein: CSAWNTEAFF.

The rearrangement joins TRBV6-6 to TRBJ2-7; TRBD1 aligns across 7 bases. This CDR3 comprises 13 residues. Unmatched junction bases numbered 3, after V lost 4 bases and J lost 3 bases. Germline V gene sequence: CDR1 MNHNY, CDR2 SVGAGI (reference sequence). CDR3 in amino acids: CASSWDSYYEQYF. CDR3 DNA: TGTGCCAGCAGTTGGGACAGTTACTACGAGCAGTACTTC.

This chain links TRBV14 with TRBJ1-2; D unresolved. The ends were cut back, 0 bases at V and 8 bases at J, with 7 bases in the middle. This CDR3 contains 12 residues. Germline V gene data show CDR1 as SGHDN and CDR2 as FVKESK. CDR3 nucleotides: TGTGCCAGCAGCCAAGATGGGAGGGGCTACACCTTC. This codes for CASSQDGRGYTF. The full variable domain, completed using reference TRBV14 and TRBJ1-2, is EAGVTQFPSHSVIEKGQTVTLRCDPISGHDNLYWYRRVMGKEIKFLLHFVKESKQDESGMPNNRFLAERTGGTYSTLKVQPAELEDSGVYFCASSQDGRGYTFGSGTRLTVV.

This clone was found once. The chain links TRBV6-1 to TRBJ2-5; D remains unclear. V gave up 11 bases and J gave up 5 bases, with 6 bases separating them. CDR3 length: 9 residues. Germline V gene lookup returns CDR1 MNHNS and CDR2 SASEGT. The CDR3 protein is CAPSETQYF. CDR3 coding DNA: TGTGCCCCGAGCGAGACCCAGTACTTC.

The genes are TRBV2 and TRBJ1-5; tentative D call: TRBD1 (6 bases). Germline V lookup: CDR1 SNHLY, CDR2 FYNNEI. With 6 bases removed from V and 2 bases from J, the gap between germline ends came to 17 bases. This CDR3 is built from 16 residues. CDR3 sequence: CASRGGHGRGNQPQHF. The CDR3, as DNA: TGTGCCAGCAGGGGGGGACACGGAAGGGGCAATCAGCCCCAGCATTTT.

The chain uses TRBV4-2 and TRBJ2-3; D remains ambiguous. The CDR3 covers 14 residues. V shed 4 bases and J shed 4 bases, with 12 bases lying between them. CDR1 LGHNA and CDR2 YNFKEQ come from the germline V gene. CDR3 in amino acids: CASSPTAPADTQYF. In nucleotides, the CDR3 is TGTGCCAGCAGCCCGACTGCACCCGCAGATACGCAGTATTTT.

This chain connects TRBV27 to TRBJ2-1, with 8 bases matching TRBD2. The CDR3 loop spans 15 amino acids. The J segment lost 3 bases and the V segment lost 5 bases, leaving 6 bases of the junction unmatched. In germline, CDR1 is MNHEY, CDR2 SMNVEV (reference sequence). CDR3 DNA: TGTGCCAGCAGTCCCCAGCGGGGGAGCTACAATGAGCAGTTCTTC. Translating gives CASSPQRGSYNEQFF.

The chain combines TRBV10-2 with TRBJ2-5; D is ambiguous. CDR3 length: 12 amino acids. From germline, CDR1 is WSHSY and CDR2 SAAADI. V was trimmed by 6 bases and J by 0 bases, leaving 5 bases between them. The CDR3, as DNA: TGCGCCAGCAGGCGGAACCAAGAGACCCAGTACTTC. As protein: CASRRNQETQYF.

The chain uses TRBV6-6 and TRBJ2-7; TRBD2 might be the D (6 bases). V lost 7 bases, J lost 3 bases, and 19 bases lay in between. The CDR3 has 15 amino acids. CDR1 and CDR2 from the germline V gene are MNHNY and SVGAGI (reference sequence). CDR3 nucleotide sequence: TGTGCCAGCACCCCGACGGCGGGGCTGTTCTACGAGCAGTACTTC. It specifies CASTPTAGLFYEQYF.

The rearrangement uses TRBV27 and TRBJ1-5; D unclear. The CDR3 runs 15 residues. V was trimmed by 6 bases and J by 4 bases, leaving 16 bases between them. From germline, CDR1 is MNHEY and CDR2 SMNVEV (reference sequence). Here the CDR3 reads CASSPEVWTNQPQHF. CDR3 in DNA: TGTGCCAGCAGCCCAGAGGTTTGGACTAATCAGCCCCAGCATTTT.

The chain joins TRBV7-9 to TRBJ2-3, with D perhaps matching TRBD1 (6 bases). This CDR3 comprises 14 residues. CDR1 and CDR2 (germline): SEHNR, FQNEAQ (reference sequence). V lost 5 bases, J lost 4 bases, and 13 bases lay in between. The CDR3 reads CASSGRQDADTQYF. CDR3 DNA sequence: TGTGCCAGCAGCGGTAGACAGGATGCAGATACGCAGTATTTT.

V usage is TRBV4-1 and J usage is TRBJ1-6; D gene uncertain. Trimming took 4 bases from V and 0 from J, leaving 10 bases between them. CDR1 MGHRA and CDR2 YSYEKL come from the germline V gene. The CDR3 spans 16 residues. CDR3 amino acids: CASSLFSSSYNSPLHF. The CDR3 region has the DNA TGCGCCAGCAGCCTTTTCTCGAGCTCCTATAATTCACCCCTCCACTTT.

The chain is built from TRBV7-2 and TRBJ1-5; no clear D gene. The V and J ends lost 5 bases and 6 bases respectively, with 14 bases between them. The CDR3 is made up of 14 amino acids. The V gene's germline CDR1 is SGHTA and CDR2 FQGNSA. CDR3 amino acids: CASSLGRPPQPQHF. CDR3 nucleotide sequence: TGTGCCAGCAGCCTCGGACGACCCCCTCAGCCCCAGCATTTT.

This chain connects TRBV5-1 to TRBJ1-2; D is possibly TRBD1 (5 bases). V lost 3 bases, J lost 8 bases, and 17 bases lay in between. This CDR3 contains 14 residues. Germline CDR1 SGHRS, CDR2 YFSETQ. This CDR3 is CASSSGDRAGGYTF. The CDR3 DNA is TGCGCCAGCAGCTCGGGGGACCGGGCCGGGGGCTACACCTTC.

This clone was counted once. CDR3 nucleotides: TGTGCCAGCAGTGTATACATCTCCTATAATTCACCCCTCCACTTT. Translating gives CASSVYISYNSPLHF. This chain joins TRBV6-5 and TRBJ1-6; D is unclear. V shed 5 bases and J shed 0 bases, with 8 bases lying between them. The CDR3 is 15 amino acids. The germline gives CDR1 MNHEY, CDR2 SVGAGI.

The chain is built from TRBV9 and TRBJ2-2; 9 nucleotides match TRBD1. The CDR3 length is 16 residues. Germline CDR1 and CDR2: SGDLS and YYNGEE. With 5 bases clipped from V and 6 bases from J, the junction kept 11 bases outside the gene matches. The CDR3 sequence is CASRPGTGTAAGELFF. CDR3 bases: TGTGCCAGCAGACCCGGGACAGGGACAGCGGCCGGGGAGCTGTTTTTT.

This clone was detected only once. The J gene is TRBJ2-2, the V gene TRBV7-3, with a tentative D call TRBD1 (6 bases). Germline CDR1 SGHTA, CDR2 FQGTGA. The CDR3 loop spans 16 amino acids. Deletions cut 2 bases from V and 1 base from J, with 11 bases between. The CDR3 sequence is CASSLFDRRNTGELFF. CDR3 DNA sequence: TGTGCCAGCAGCTTATTCGACAGGAGGAACACCGGGGAGCTGTTTTTT.